These 23 T cell receptor beta chains were sequenced from one sample in a study of blood T cell repertoires in COVID-19. This table comes from immunoSEQ multiplex PCR, and its TCRdb copy is limited to in-frame clones, with some not included. The table records approximately 90,000 clones, 86% of them present only once. The material sequenced was peripheral blood. The receptors were gathered from a man aged 55 to 70 with acute or convalescent COVID-19.

CDR3 amino acids: CSVPDGGGAGNYGYTF. CDR3 coding DNA: TGCAGCGTTCCTGATGGAGGGGGCGCAGGTAACTATGGCTACACCTTC. The chain carries TRBV29-1 and TRBJ1-2; 7 positions match TRBD1. The length of the CDR3 is 16 residues. Germline values: CDR1 SQVTM, CDR2 ANQGSEA. Unmatched junction bases numbered 13, after V lost 5 bases and J lost 1 base.

The V and J genes are TRBV19 and TRBJ2-3; 7 bases map to TRBD1. Germline V gives CDR1 LNHDA, CDR2 SQIVND (reference sequence). The V segment lost 6 bases and the J segment 2 bases; nucleotides outside the gene matches: 5. There are 14 residues in the CDR3. CDR3 sequence: CASRLDRATDTQYF. The CDR3 DNA is TGTGCCAGTAGGCTTGACAGGGCCACAGATACGCAGTATTTT.

Turning to this clone: The same CDR3 also results from other DNA sequences found in this sample. The V call is TRBV5-1, the J call TRBJ2-2; the D gene is possibly TRBD1 (8 bases). The CDR3 runs to 15 residues. Trimming cost V 2 bases and J 5 bases, with 13 bases left between them. Germline V gene lookup returns CDR1 SGHRS and CDR2 YFSETQ. CDR3 region: CASSLQGGRTGELFF. The CDR3 DNA reads TGCGCCAGCAGCTTACAGGGGGGGCGGACCGGGGAGCTGTTTTTT.

The gene calls are TRBV10-2 and TRBJ1-2; a weak D match, TRBD1 (6 bases). This CDR3 has 17 residues. Germline lookup yields CDR1 WSHSY and CDR2 SAAADI. Trimming pared 7 bases from V and 0 bases from J, leaving 21 bases between. CDR3 nucleotides: TGCGCCAGCAATGACGTCAACCGGGACAACGCTAACTATGGCTACACCTTC. It yields the protein CASNDVNRDNANYGYTF.

The V and J genes are TRBV6-5 and TRBJ2-2, with a weak D call TRBD2 (5 bases). In germline, CDR1 is MNHEY, CDR2 SVGAGI. This CDR3 region has 13 residues. This CDR3 reads CASGAEITGELFF. CDR3 bases: TGTGCGTCCGGAGCGGAGATCACCGGGGAGCTGTTTTTT.

V gene TRBV27 combines with J gene TRBJ2-1; tentative D call: TRBD1 (6 bases). There are 15 residues in the CDR3. CDR1 and CDR2 (germline): MNHEY, SMNVEV (reference sequence). Trimming removed 2 bases from V and 6 bases from J, with 14 bases in between. Here the CDR3 reads CASSLLRGVGNEQFF. Written as DNA, the CDR3 is TGTGCCAGCAGTTTACTCAGGGGTGTAGGCAATGAGCAGTTCTTC.

This chain uses TRBV12-3 or TRBV12-4 with TRBJ1-2, with TRBD1 matching over 7 bases. This CDR3 is 13 amino acids long. Trimming took 3 bases from V and 3 from J; bases not matched to a gene: 1. The CDR3: CASSLDRYYGYTF. CDR3 DNA: TGTGCCAGCAGTTTGGACAGGTACTATGGCTACACCTTC.

This chain uses TRBV12-1 with TRBJ2-5; the listed D gene, TRBD2, was not tested against the DNA. TRBV12-1 is flagged as a pseudogene. The CDR3 totals 17 residues. CDR3 sequence (DNA): TGTGCCAGCAGCTTTAGGGTTAGCGGGGGCAGCCAAGAGACCCAGTACTTC. This sequence encodes CASSFRVSGGSQETQYF.

The chain joins TRBV6-5 to TRBJ2-5; D is possibly TRBD1 (5 bases). This CDR3 has 15 amino acids. V lost 2 bases, J lost 2 bases, and 12 bases lay in between. Germline V gene sequence: CDR1 MNHEY, CDR2 SVGAGI. The CDR3 is CASSYTRDSQETQYF. For the CDR3, the DNA is TGTGCCAGCAGTTACACCAGGGATTCACAAGAGACCCAGTACTTC.

The CDR3 protein is CASSQDLVGVGANVLTF. CDR3 coding DNA: TGTGCCAGCAGCCAAGATCTAGTAGGGGTAGGGGCCAACGTCCTGACTTTC. The rearrangement uses TRBV3-1 (or the pseudogene TRBV3-2) and TRBJ2-6, with D possibly TRBD1 on 5 matching bases. The CDR3 sequence is 17 residues long. The ends were cut back, 0 bases at V and 4 bases at J, with 13 bases in the middle. CDR1 is LGHDT and CDR2 is YNNKEL in the germline V gene (reference sequence).

V gene TRBV11-2 combines with J gene TRBJ2-1; 15 bases align to TRBD2. Germline assignment: CDR1 SGHAT and CDR2 FQNNGV. Losses at the gene ends were 6 bases for V and 4 bases for J; bases not matched to a gene: 7. The CDR3 covers 17 residues. CDR3 nucleotides: TGTGCCAGCAGATGGACTAGCGGGGGGGCAGGATACAATGAGCAGTTCTTC. As protein: CASRWTSGGAGYNEQFF.

The rearrangement uses TRBV5-1 and TRBJ2-1; 12 bases agree with TRBD2. V lost 0 bases and J lost 3; bases outside the gene matches: 4. The CDR3 consists of 17 residues. Germline V CDR1 and CDR2: SGHRS, YFSETQ. The CDR3 loop reads CASSLGLTSGGYNEQFF. As DNA, the CDR3 is TGCGCCAGCAGCTTGGGATTGACTAGCGGGGGCTACAATGAGCAGTTCTTC. Supplemented by reference TRBV5-1 and TRBJ2-1, the full variable domain reads KAGVTQTPRYLIKTRGQQVTLSCSPISGHRSVSWYQQTPGQGLQFLFEYFSETQRNKGNFPGRFSGRQFSNSRSEMNVSTLELGDSALYLCASSLGLTSGGYNEQFFGPGTRLTVL.

The V gene is TRBV18, the J gene TRBJ2-5; possible D gene TRBD1, 6 bases. V was pared by 2 bases and J by 7 bases, with 17 bases between. Germline values: CDR1 KGHSH, CDR2 LQKENI. The CDR3 has 15 amino acids. Here the CDR3 reads CASSPAGTPLGTQYF. CDR3 nucleotides: TGTGCCAGCTCACCAGCCGGGACACCCTTGGGGACCCAGTACTTC.

This sequence joins TRBV6-2 or TRBV6-3 and TRBJ1-2; TRBD1 might be the D (6 bases). Trimming removed 4 bases at V and 1 base at J, with 16 bases between. The CDR3 length is 16 residues. Per germline, CDR1 MNHEY and CDR2 SVGEGT. The CDR3 spells CASSSTRQALNYGYTF. CDR3 nucleotide sequence: TGTGCCAGCAGTTCGACCAGACAGGCACTTAACTATGGCTACACCTTC.

Only a few counts were recorded for this clone. This chain uses TRBV10-1 with TRBJ1-1; the D is unclear. The V end was cut by 3 bases, the J end by 5 bases, with 13 bases between. The CDR3 runs to 14 residues. Germline loops: CDR1 WNHNN, CDR2 SYGVQD (reference sequence). The chain's CDR3 is CASSDSTQVTEAFF. CDR3 coding DNA: TGCGCCAGCAGTGACTCTACTCAAGTGACTGAAGCTTTCTTT.

The rearrangement joins TRBV19 to TRBJ2-3, with D maybe TRBD2 (5 bases). The CDR3 is made up of 15 amino acids. CDR1 and CDR2 (germline): LNHDA, SQIVND (reference sequence). Trimming shortened V by 1 base and J by 0 bases, and 8 bases separated the two germline ends. CDR3 nucleotide sequence: TGTGCCAGTAGTATAGTAAGGACTAGCACAGATACGCAGTATTTT. Translating gives CASSIVRTSTDTQYF.

The CDR3 sequence is CATSMDRGWADSNQPQHF. For the CDR3, the DNA is TGTGCCACCAGCATGGACAGGGGGTGGGCCGATAGCAATCAGCCCCAGCATTTT. The rearrangement joins TRBV15 to TRBJ1-5, with 10 positions matching TRBD1. The CDR3 covers 18 residues. V lost 4 bases, J lost 0 bases, and 9 bases stayed unmatched. The V gene's germline CDR1 is LNHNV and CDR2 YYDKDF (reference sequence). Full variable domain (outside the CDR3, taken from reference TRBV15 and TRBJ1-5): DAMVIQNPRYQVTQFGKPVTLSCSQTLNHNVMYWYQQKSSQAPKLLFHYYDKDFNNEADTPDNFQSRRPNTSFCFLDIRSPGLGDTAMYLCATSMDRGWADSNQPQHFGDGTRLSIL.

The chain couples TRBV27 to TRBJ2-1; a possible D gene is TRBD1 (5 bases). This CDR3 has 16 residues. Per germline, CDR1 MNHEY and CDR2 SMNVEV (reference sequence). V lost 5 bases and J 3 bases, leaving 17 bases between the germline ends. The CDR3 DNA is TGTGCCAGCAGTCCCTTAGGGGCGACCCTCTACAATGAGCAGTTCTTC. Protein sequence: CASSPLGATLYNEQFF.

The sample holds one count of this clone. The V gene is TRBV6-2 or TRBV6-3, the J gene TRBJ2-7, with D unclear. Germline CDR1 and CDR2: MNHEY and SVGEGT. This CDR3 spans 14 amino acids. Trimming left V 6 bases short and J 0 bases short, with 12 bases between. CDR3 bases: TGTGCCAGCAGCTATTTGGCCCGCTCCTACGAGCAGTACTTC. Its protein product is CASSYLARSYEQYF.

V is TRBV19 and J is TRBJ1-1; D might be TRBD1 (5 bases). The CDR3 is 14 amino acids. Trimming left V 5 bases short and J 1 base short, with 11 bases between. Germline V CDR1 and CDR2: LNHDA, SQIVND (reference sequence). As DNA, the CDR3 is TGTGCCAGTAGTTCCAGGGTGGCGAACACTGAAGCTTTCTTT. Its translation is CASSSRVANTEAFF. Complete variable domain (other parts from reference TRBV19 and TRBJ1-1): DGGITQSPKYLFRKEGQNVTLSCEQNLNHDAMYWYRQDPGQGLRLIYYSQIVNDFQKGDIAEGYSVSREKKESFPLTVTSAQKNPTAFYLCASSSRVANTEAFFGQGTRLTVV.

The chain is built from TRBV19 and TRBJ2-3; TRBD2 aligns across 8 bases. This CDR3 contains 17 residues. V lost 5 bases to trimming and J lost 0 bases; unmatched junction nucleotides: 10. Germline V CDR1 and CDR2: LNHDA, SQIVND (reference sequence). The CDR3 is CASSAQPGRGSTDTQYF. CDR3 DNA sequence: TGTGCCAGTAGTGCACAGCCCGGGAGGGGAAGCACAGATACGCAGTATTTT.

The chain links TRBV12-3 or TRBV12-4 to TRBJ1-1, with 8 bases identical to TRBD1. The CDR3 is made up of 13 amino acids. J lost 11 bases, V lost 3 bases, and 8 bases had no gene match. The CDR3 DNA reads TGTGCCAGCAGTTTTCAAGGACAGGGAGAGGCTTTCTTT. Residues: CASSFQGQGEAFF.

The rearrangement links TRBV2 to TRBJ2-1; TRBD1 matches 7 bases. Germline-derived CDR1 and CDR2 are SNHLY and FYNNEI. The V and J ends lost 6 bases and 9 bases, in that order; junction bases with no gene match: 8. This CDR3 contains 13 residues. DNA of the CDR3: TGTGCCAGCAGGGCAGGACAGGAGAGTGAGCAGTTCTTC. Translation: CASRAGQESEQFF.